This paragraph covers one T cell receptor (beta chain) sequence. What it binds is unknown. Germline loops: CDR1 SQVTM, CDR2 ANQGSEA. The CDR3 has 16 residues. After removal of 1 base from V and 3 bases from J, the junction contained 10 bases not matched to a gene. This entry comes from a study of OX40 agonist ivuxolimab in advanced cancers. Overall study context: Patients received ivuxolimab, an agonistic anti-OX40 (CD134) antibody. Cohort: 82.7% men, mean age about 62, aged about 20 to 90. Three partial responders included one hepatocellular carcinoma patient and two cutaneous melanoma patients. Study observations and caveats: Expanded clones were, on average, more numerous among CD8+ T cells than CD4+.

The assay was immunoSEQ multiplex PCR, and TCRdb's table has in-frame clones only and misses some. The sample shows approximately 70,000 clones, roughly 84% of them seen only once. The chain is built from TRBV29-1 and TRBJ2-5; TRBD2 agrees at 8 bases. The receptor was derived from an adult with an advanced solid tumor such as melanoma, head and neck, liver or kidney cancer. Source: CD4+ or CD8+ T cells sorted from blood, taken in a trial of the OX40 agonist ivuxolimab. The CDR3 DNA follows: TGCAGCGTTGAAGGAGGGGGGCTAGCGGGTGAAGAGACCCAGTACTTC. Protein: CSVEGGGLAGEETQYF.